These T cell receptor beta chains were read from a single sample in a study of early T cells in non-severe SARS-CoV-2 infection. MiXCR, applied by TCRdb to the 5' RACE reads, yields one record per CDR3 protein. The table lists about 64,000 distinct CDR3 sequences, over 10% of them singletons. The sample consisted of whole blood. The receptors shown here come from an adult who was a healthcare worker with PCR-confirmed SARS-CoV-2 infection or an uninfected control (not recorded which). The CDR3 runs from the conserved cysteine through the conserved F or W. D genes are given only for firm matches. Part of the rows lack a size; the others show once, few, many or a class for expanded clones.

>TRBJ2-3|.|TRBV6-6|.
CASSYERLLSDTQYF
TGTGCCAGCAGTTACGAGCGGTTGTTATCAGATACGCAGTATTTT
>TRBJ1-1|many|TRBV5-1|.
CASSLFGNTEAFF
TGCGCCAGCAGCTTGTTCGGGAACACTGAAGCTTTCTTT
>TRBJ2-7|few|TRBV11-2|.
CASSSDRGSYEQYF
TGTGCCAGCAGCTCGGACCGTGGCTCCTACGAGCAGTACTTC
>TRBJ1-3|few|TRBV20-1|.
CSAGRGLTSGNTIYF
TGCAGTGCGGGTAGAGGACTCACCTCTGGAAACACCATATATTTT
>TRBJ1-5|.|TRBV18|.
CASSPQVNQPQHF
TGTGCCAGCTCACCCCAAGTCAATCAGCCCCAGCATTTT
>TRBJ2-7|.|TRBV19|.
CASSKGRGSSYEQYF
TGTGCCAGTAGTAAAGGGAGGGGGAGCTCCTACGAGCAGTACTTC
>TRBJ1-6|few|TRBV11-2|.
CASSPARQNNSPLHF
TGTGCCAGCAGTCCTGCTCGACAGAATAATTCACCCCTCCACTTT
>TRBJ2-6|many|TRBV29-1|.
CSVAPGLSGLSGANVLTF
TGCAGCGTTGCCCCCGGCTTATCGGGGCTCTCTGGGGCCAACGTCCTGACTTTC
>TRBJ2-1|few|TRBV7-9|.
CASSLEGRGEQFF
TGTGCCAGCAGCTTAGAAGGGCGCGGTGAGCAGTTCTTC
>TRBJ1-2|many|TRBV7-9|.
CASSSSNQGSGYTF
TGTGCCAGCAGCTCTTCAAACCAGGGGAGCGGCTACACCTTC
>TRBJ2-5|few|TRBV29-1|.
CSAGQQETQYF
TGCAGCGCCGGACAGCAAGAGACCCAGTACTTC
>TRBJ1-2|few|TRBV29-1|.
CSVVSDGYTF
TGCAGCGTTGTGTCAGATGGCTACACCTTC
>TRBJ1-5|.|TRBV2|.
CASSPQGPNQPQHF
TGTGCCAGCAGTCCCCAGGGTCCCAATCAGCCCCAGCATTTT
>TRBJ2-3|.|TRBV11-2|.
CASSSITDTQYF
TGTGCCAGCAGCTCGATTACAGATACGCAGTATTTT
>TRBJ2-2|many|TRBV7-2|.
CASRTLGAGELFF
TGTGCCAGCAGGACGCTAGGTGCCGGGGAGCTGTTTTTT
>TRBJ1-2|.|TRBV7-2|.
CASSSPRGQDGYTF
TGTGCCAGCAGCTCCCCACGGGGCCAAGATGGCTACACCTTC
>TRBJ2-5|few|TRBV12-3/TRBV12-4|.
CASSLWGETQYF
TGTGCCAGCAGTTTATGGGGTGAGACCCAGTACTTC
>TRBJ2-2|many|TRBV7-9|.
CASSLVIAGRTGELFF
TGTGCCAGCAGCTTAGTCATCGCAGGACGCACCGGGGAGCTGTTTTTT
>TRBJ1-5|.|TRBV19|.
CASSIGGAQPQHF
TGTGCCAGTAGTATCGGGGGCGCCCAGCCCCAGCATTTT
>TRBJ2-7|few|TRBV12-3/TRBV12-4|.
CASSRRDRLYEQYF
TGTGCCAGCAGTCGGCGGGACCGCCTATACGAGCAGTACTTC
>TRBJ2-1|.|TRBV6-1|.
CASNPWGRDTYNEQFF
TGTGCCAGCAATCCCTGGGGCAGGGATACCTACAATGAGCAGTTCTTC
>TRBJ2-1|few|TRBV7-2|.
CASSLPTDNEQFF
TGTGCCAGCAGCTTACCGACGGACAATGAGCAGTTCTTC
>TRBJ1-1|.|TRBV5-4|.
CASSSTRGGNTEAFF
TGTGCCAGCAGCTCCACCCGCGGGGGTAACACTGAAGCTTTCTTT
>TRBJ1-4|.|TRBV6-1|TRBD1
CASSLNRGEKLFF
TGTGCCAGCAGCCTCAACAGGGGCGAAAAACTGTTTTTT
>TRBJ2-5|many|TRBV5-1|.
CASSLTGPQETQYF
TGCGCCAGCAGCTTGACAGGGCCACAGGAGACCCAGTACTTC
>TRBJ2-5|few|TRBV11-2|TRBD2
CASHYGLAGTRMTQYF
TGTGCCAGCCATTACGGACTAGCGGGGACTCGGATGACCCAGTACTTC
>TRBJ2-6|.|TRBV14|.
CASSLRPGAGANVLTF
TGTGCCAGCAGCCTTAGACCAGGGGCTGGGGCCAACGTCCTGACTTTC
>TRBJ2-5|.|TRBV6-6|.
CASSYYPHPAQYF
TGTGCCAGCAGTTACTATCCTCACCCAGCCCAGTACTTC
>TRBJ1-6|few|TRBV12-3/TRBV12-4|.
CASSPGYYSPLHF
TGTGCCAGCAGTCCAGGGTACTACTCACCCCTCCACTTT
>TRBJ2-7|few|TRBV5-6|TRBD1
CASRRTGEPYEQYF
TGTGCCAGCCGCCGGACAGGGGAACCCTACGAGCAGTACTTC
>TRBJ2-2|.|TRBV3-1|TRBD2
CAISGLAGTGELFF
TGTGCCATATCGGGACTAGCGGGCACCGGGGAGCTGTTTTTT
>TRBJ1-1|few|TRBV7-6|TRBD1
CASSLRGGLDEAFF
TGTGCCAGCAGCTTAAGAGGGGGCCTGGATGAAGCTTTCTTT
>TRBJ1-3|many|TRBV7-6|TRBD1
CASSPRTGTTFFSGNTIYF
TGTGCCAGCAGCCCACGGACAGGGACGACGTTCTTCTCTGGAAACACCATATATTTT
>TRBJ2-7|.|TRBV6-2/TRBV6-3|.
CASSPYWLGYEQYF
TGTGCCAGCAGTCCGTATTGGTTGGGTTACGAGCAGTACTTC
>TRBJ1-5|many|TRBV2|.
CASSLDPGAQPQHF
TGTGCCAGCAGTCTCGACCCGGGGGCTCAGCCCCAGCATTTT